Sequencing of this T cell receptor (beta chain) was carried out in a study of T cell repertoires in cytomegalovirus infection. Study context: Indicated by public TCR beta signatures were CMV infection and matching HLA type.

This clonotype came up many times. Its target is not known. Since a much larger clone is just one base distant, this may be a read error. A single record per CDR3 protein comes from TCRdb applying MiXCR to the reads. The sample lists roughly 230,000 distinct CDR3 sequences, roughly 6.5% occurring once. Study-level results: The study found HLA-C-restricted CMV-specific TCR beta clonotypes dominating the ex vivo response.

The CDR3 contains 11 residues. In germline, CDR1 is SGHNT, CDR2 YENEEA. The sequence was collected from a human donor in good health (CMV status not recorded). Some clones in this sample may be carry-over from other donors' samples. The V call is TRBV11-3, the J call TRBJ1-2; possibly TRBD1 for D (5 bases). Specimen: PBMCs. The CDR3 reads CASNLSGAGTF. The CDR3 DNA reads TGTGCCAGCAACTTATCCGGGGCTGGAACCTTC.